This T cell receptor beta chain was sequenced during a study of blood T cell repertoires in COVID-19. This clone came up a few times. V shed 4 bases, J shed 1 base, and the junction held 5 bases outside the gene matches. The CDR3 consists of 15 residues. Germline CDR1 SGHRS, CDR2 YFSETQ. Per the original data handling: Estimation of nucleated cell counts relied on the amplification of reference gene primers. Assay: immunoSEQ multiplex PCR; the TCRdb copy retains only in-frame clones and omits some. V and J calls and clone size come straight from that table; D and trimming were deduced from the DNA. This table holds roughly 120,000 clones, about 83% found once.

The chain is built from TRBV5-1 and TRBJ2-1, with TRBD2 matching over 7 bases. Specimen: peripheral blood. This sequence was found in a woman in her 50s with acute or convalescent COVID-19. The DNA of the CDR3 is TGCGCCAGCAGCACCTCTAGCGGTTCCTACAATGAGCAGTTCTTC. It translates to CASSTSSGSYNEQFF.